This T cell receptor beta chain was identified during a study of response to subunit inactivated influenza vaccine. The study, taken as a whole, reports: Authors proposed each seasonal influenza vaccination draws in few new T cells.

TCRdb reanalysed the RT-PCR reads using MiXCR and keeps one entry per CDR3 protein. The sample holds about 650,000 distinct CDR3 sequences, around 14% seen once. Germline V gene sequence: CDR1 LNHNV, CDR2 YYDKDF (reference sequence). The CDR3 is 16 residues long. V lost 2 bases, J lost 5 bases, and 8 bases stayed unmatched. In the case of this clonotype: Its target is not known.

This specimen consisted of PBMCs from blood, obtained roughly 12 days after vaccination. This sequence was found in a man aged 45-65 years who received an inactivated influenza vaccine. This chain uses TRBV15 with TRBJ2-3; 9 positions match TRBD1. CDR3 loop: CATSRPTGTGRDTQYF. CDR3 coding DNA: TGTGCCACCAGCAGACCCACCGGGACAGGGAGAGATACGCAGTATTTT.